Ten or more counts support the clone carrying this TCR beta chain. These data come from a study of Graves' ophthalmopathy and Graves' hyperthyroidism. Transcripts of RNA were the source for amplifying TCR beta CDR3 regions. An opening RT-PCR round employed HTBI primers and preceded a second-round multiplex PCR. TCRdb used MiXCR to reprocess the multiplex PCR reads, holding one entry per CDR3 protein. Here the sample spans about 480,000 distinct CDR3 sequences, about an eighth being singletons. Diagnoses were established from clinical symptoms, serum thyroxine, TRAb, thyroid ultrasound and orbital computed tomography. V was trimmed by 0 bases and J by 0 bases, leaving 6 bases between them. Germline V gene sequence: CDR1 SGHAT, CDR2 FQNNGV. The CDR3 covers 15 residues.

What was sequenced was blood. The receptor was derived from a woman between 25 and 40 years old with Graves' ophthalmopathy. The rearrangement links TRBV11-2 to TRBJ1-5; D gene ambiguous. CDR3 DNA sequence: TGTGCCAGCAGCTTAGAACACAATAGCAATCAGCCCCAGCATTTT. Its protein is CASSLEHNSNQPQHF. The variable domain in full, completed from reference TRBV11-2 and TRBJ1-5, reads EAGVAQSPRYKIIEKRQSVAFWCNPISGHATLYWYQQILGQGPKLLIQFQNNGVVDDSQLPKDRFSAERLKGVDSTLKIQPAKLEDSAVYLCASSLEHNSNQPQHFGDGTRLSIL.